This T cell receptor (beta chain) was identified in a study of blood T cell repertoires in COVID-19. Study-level background: Material from acute and convalescent COVID-19 was sourced from the United States, Italy and Spain. Sample material is recorded as cDNA or gDNA derived from T cells, B-cell-depleted T cells, or PBMCs.

As handled by the study authors: Reference gene primer amplification yielded estimated nucleated cell counts. Method: immunoSEQ multiplex PCR; TCRdb's copy keeps in-frame clones and lacks some. V and J calls and clone size come straight from that table; D and trimming were deduced from the DNA. The table includes about 120,000 clones, over 75% detected once. Trimming removed 3 bases from V and 8 bases from J; junction bases left unmatched: 8. CDR1 and CDR2 from the germline V gene are MGHRA and YSYEKL. The CDR3 runs to 15 residues. The chain uses TRBV4-1 and TRBJ1-4; 8 positions match TRBD1. The source of this sequence is an elderly man with active or convalescent COVID-19. Sequenced: peripheral blood. CDR3 in amino acids: CASSQADREEEKLFF. The DNA of the CDR3 is TGCGCCAGCAGCCAGGCGGACAGGGAAGAGGAAAAACTGTTTTTT.